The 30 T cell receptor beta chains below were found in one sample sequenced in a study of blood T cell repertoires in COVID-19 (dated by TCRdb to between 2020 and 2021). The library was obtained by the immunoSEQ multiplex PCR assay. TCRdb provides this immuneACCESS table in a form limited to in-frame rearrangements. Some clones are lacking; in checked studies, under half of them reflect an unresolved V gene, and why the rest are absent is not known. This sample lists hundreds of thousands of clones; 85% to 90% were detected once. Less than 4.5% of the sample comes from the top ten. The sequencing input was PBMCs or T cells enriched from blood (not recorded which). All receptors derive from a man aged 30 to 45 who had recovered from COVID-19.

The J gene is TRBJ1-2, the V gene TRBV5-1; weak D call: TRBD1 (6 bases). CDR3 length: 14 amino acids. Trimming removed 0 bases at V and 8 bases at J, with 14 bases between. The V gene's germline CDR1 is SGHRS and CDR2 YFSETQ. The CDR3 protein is CASSLAVSGDGYTF. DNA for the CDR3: TGCGCCAGCAGCTTGGCGGTTTCAGGGGACGGCTACACCTTC.

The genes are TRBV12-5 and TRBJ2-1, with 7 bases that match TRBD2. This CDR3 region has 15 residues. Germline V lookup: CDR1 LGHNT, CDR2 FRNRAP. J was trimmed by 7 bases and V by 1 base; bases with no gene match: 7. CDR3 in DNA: TGTGCTAGTGGTTTGGACGGACTAGTCGGGAATGAGCAGTTCTTC. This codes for CASGLDGLVGNEQFF. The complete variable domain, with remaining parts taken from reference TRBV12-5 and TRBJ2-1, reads DARVTQTPRHKVTEMGQEVTMRCQPILGHNTVFWYRQTMMQGLELLAYFRNRAPLDDSGMPKDRFSAEMPDATLATLKIQPSEPRDSAVYFCASGLDGLVGNEQFFGPGTRLTVL.

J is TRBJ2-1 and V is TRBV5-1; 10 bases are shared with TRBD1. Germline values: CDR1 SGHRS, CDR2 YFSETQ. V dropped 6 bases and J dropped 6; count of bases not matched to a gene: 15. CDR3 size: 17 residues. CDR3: CASTWAPTGQGSNEQFF. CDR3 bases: TGCGCCAGCACTTGGGCCCCCACGGGACAGGGGAGCAATGAGCAGTTCTTC.

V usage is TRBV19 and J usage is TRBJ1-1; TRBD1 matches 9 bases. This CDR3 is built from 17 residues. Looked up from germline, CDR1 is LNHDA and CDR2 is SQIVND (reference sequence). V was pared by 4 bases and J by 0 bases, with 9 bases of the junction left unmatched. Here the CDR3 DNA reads TGTGCCAGTAGTAGTCGAACAGGGGGCCGCATGAACACTGAAGCTTTCTTT. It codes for CASSSRTGGRMNTEAFF.

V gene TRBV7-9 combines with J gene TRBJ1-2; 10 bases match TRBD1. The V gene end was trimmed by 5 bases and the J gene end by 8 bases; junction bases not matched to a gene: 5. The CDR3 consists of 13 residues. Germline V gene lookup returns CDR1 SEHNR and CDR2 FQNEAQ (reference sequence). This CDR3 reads CASSPGTGVGYTF. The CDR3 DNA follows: TGTGCCAGCAGCCCTGGGACAGGGGTCGGCTACACCTTC.

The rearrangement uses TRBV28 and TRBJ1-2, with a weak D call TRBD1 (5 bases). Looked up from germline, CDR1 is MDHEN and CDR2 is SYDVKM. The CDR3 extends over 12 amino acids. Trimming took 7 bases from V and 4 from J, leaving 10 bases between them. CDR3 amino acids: CASIRVPYGYTF. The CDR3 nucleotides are TGTGCCAGCATCAGGGTGCCCTATGGCTACACCTTC.

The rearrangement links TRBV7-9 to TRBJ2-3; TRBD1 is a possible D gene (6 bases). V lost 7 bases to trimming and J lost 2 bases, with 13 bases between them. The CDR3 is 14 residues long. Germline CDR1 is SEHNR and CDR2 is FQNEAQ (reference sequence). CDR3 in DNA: TGTGCCAGCATCAACAGGGCCCCCACAGATACGCAGTATTTT. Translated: CASINRAPTDTQYF.

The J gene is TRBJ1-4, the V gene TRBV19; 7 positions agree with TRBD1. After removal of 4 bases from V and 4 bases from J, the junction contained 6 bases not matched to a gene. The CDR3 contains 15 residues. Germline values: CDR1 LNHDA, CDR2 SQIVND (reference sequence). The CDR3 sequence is CASSTRQGGNEKLFF. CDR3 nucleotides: TGTGCCAGTAGTACCAGACAGGGCGGTAATGAAAAACTGTTTTTT. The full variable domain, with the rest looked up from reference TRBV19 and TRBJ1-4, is DGGITQSPKYLFRKEGQNVTLSCEQNLNHDAMYWYRQDPGQGLRLIYYSQIVNDFQKGDIAEGYSVSREKKESFPLTVTSAQKNPTAFYLCASSTRQGGNEKLFFGSGTQLSVL.

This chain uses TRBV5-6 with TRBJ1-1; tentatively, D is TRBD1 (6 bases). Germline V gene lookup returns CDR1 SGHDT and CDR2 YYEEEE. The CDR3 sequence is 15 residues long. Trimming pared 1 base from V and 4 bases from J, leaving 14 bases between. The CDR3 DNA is TGTGCCAGCAGCTTGATAGGACAGTTGACCACTGAAGCTTTCTTT. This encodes CASSLIGQLTTEAFF. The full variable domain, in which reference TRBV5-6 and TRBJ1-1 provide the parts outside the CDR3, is DAGVTQSPTHLIKTRGQQVTLRCSPKSGHDTVSWYQQALGQGPQFIFQYYEEEERQRGNFPDRFSGHQFPNYSSELNVNALLLGDSALYLCASSLIGQLTTEAFFGQGTRLTVV.

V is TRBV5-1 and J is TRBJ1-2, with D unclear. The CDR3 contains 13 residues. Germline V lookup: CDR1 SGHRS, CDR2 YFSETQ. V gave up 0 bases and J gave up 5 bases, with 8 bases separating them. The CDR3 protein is CASSLDREYGYTF. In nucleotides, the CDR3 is TGCGCCAGCAGCTTGGACAGAGAATATGGCTACACCTTC.

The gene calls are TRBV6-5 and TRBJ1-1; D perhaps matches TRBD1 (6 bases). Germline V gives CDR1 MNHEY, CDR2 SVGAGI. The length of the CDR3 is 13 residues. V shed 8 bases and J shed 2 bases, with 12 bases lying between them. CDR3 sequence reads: CASSDRPNTEAFF. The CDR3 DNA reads TGTGCCAGCTCAGACAGGCCTAACACTGAAGCTTTCTTT.

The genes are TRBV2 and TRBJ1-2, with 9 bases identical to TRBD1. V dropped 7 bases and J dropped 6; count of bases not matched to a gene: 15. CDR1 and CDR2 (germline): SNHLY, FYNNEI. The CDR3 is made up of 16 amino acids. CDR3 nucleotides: TGTGCCAGCAAAGGACCGGGGGACAGGGAGGAACATGGCTACACCTTC. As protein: CASKGPGDREEHGYTF.

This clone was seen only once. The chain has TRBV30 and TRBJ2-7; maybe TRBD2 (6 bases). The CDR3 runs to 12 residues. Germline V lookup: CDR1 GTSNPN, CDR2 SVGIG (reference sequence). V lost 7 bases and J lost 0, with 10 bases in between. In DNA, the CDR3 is TGTGCCTTAGCGGTGCCCTCCTACGAGCAGTACTTC. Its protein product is CALAVPSYEQYF.

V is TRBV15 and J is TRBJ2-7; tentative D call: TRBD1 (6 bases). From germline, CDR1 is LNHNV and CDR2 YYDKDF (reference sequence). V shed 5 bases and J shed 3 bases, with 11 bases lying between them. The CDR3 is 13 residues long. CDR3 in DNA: TGTGCCACCAGCCGCCAGGGGAACTACGAGCAGTACTTC. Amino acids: CATSRQGNYEQYF.

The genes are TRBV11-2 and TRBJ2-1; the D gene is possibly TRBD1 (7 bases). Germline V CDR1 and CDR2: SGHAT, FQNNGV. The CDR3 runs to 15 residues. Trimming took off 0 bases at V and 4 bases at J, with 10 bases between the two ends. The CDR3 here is CASSLEAGGYNEQFF. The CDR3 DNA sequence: TGTGCCAGCAGCTTAGAGGCAGGGGGGTACAATGAGCAGTTCTTC.

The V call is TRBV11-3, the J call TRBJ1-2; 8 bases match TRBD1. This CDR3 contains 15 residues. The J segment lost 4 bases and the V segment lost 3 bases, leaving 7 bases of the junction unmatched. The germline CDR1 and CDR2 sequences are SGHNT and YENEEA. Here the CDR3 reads CASSFLNQGAYGYTF. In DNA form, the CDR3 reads TGTGCCAGCAGCTTCCTTAACCAGGGGGCCTATGGCTACACCTTC.

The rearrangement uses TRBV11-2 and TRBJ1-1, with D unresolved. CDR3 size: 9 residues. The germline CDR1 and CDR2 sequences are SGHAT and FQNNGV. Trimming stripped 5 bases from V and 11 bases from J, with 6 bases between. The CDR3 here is CASSARAFF. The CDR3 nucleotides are TGTGCCAGCAGCGCCAGGGCTTTCTTT.

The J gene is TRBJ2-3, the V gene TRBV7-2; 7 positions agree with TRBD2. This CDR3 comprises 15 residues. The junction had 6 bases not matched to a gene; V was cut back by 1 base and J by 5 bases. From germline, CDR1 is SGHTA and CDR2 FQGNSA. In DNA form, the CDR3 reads TGTGCCAGCAGCTTAGGGGCGGGCGGGGGAGATACGCAGTATTTT. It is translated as CASSLGAGGGDTQYF.

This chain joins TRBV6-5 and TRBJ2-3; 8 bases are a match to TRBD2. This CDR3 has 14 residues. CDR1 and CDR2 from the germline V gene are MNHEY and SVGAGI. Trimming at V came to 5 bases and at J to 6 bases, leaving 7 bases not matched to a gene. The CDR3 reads CASSIGLARDTQYF. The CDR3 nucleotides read TGTGCCAGCAGTATTGGACTAGCTCGCGATACGCAGTATTTT.

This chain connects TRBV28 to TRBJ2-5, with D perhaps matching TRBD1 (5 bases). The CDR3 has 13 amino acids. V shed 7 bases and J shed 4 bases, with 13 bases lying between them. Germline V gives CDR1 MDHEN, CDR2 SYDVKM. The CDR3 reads CASIRGDRETQYF. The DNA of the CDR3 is TGTGCCAGCATTAGGGGCGATCGAGAGACCCAGTACTTC.

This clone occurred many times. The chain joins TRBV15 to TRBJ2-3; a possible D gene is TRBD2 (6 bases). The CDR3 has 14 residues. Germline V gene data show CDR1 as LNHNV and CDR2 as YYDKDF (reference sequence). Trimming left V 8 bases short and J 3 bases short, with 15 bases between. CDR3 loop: CATARRGGTDTQYF. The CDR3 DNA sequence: TGTGCCACCGCGAGGAGGGGCGGGACAGATACGCAGTATTTT.

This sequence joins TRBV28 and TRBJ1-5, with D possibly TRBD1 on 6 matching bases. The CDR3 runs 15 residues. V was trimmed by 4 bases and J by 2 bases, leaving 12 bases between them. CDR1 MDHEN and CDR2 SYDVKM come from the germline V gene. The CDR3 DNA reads TGTGCCAGCAGTTCTACTCAGGGGCGCAATCAGCCCCAGCATTTT. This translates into CASSSTQGRNQPQHF.

Here the CDR3 reads CAWSNGTGEGYTF. The CDR3 bases are TGTGCCTGGAGTAACGGGACGGGAGAAGGCTACACCTTC. This chain connects TRBV30 to TRBJ1-2, with D maybe TRBD1 (5 bases). Germline CDR1 is GTSNPN and CDR2 is SVGIG (reference sequence). The CDR3 is made up of 13 amino acids. Trimming removed 2 bases from V and 8 bases from J, with 15 bases in between.

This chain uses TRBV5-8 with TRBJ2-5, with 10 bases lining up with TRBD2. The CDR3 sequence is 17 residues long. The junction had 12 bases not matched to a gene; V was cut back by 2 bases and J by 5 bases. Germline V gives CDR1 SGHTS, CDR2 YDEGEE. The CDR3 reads CASSLSATTSGTETQYF. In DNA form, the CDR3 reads TGTGCCAGCAGCTTATCGGCCACAACTAGCGGGACCGAGACCCAGTACTTC.

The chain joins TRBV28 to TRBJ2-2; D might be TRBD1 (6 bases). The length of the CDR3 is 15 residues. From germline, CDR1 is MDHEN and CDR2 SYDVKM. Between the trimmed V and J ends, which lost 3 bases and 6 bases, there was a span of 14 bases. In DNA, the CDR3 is TGTGCCAGCAGTTTCTTAACAGGGCAGGCCGGGGAGCTGTTTTTT. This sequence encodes CASSFLTGQAGELFF.

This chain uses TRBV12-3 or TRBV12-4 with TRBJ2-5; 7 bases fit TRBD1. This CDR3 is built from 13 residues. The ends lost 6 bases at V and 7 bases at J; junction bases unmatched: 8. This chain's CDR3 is CASSPQGSATQYF. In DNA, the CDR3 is TGTGCCAGCAGCCCACAGGGGTCGGCGACCCAGTACTTC.

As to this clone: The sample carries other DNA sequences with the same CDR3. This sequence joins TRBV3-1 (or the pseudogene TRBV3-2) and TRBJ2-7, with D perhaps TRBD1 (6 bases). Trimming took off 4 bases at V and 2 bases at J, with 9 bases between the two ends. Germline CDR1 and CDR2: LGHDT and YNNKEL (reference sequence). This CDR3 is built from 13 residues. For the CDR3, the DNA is TGTGCCAGCAGCCCCACAGGGCCCTACGAGCAGTACTTC. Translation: CASSPTGPYEQYF.

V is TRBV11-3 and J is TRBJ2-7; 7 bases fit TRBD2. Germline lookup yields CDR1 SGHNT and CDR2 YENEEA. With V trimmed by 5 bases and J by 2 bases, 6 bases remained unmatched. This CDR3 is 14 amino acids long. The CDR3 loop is CASSGPSGPYEQYF. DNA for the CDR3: TGTGCCAGCAGCGGACCTAGCGGTCCCTACGAGCAGTACTTC.

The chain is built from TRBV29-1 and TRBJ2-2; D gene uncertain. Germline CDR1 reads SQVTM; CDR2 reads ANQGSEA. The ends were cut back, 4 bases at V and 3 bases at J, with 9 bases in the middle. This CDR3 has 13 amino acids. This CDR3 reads CSVVEEDTGELFF. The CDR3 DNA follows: TGCAGCGTTGTTGAAGAGGACACCGGGGAGCTGTTTTTT.

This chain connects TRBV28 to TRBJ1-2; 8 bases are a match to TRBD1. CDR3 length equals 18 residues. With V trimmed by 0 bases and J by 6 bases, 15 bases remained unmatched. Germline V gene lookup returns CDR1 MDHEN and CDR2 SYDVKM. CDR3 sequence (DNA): TGTGCCAGCAGTTTATGGATGGCGTCGGACAGGGATTTGAATGGCTACACCTTC. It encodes CASSLWMASDRDLNGYTF.